This T cell receptor (beta chain) was obtained from a study of CD8 T cells in Susac syndrome. Looking at the study overall: Treatment at blood withdrawal was none, corticosteroids, or intravenous immunoglobulin alone in Susac syndrome patients.

In contrast to the negatively isolated CD8+ and CD4+ T cells, TEMRA cells were FACS-enriched. A quantity of roughly 0.5 to 1 ug RNA underwent reverse transcription using random hexamers. In TCRdb, the immunoSEQ multiplex PCR reads were re-called with MiXCR into one record per CDR3 protein. The table lists some 200,000 distinct CDR3 sequences, approximately 96% of them singletons. V shed 4 bases, J shed 4 bases, and the junction held 4 bases outside the gene matches. Germline V gene sequence: CDR1 SQVTM, CDR2 ANQGSEA. The CDR3 is 12 amino acids. General study points: The CD4+ T cell repertoires from Susac syndrome exhibited no clonal expansion.

To note about this clonotype: Its antigen is undetermined.

The sequence was collected from a human donor with Susac syndrome. This chain uses TRBV29-1 with TRBJ2-7, with 7 bases matching TRBD1. The sample consisted of CD4+ T cells from PBMCs. Written as DNA, the CDR3 is TGCAGCGTTGGAGGGGGCCCATACGAGCAGTACTTC. It is translated as CSVGGGPYEQYF.